These 19 T cell receptor beta chains were all obtained from the same sample, sequenced in a study of CD8 T cells in Susac syndrome. cDNA came from roughly 0.47 to 1 ug RNA primed by random hexamers. TCRdb fed the immunoSEQ multiplex PCR reads into MiXCR, producing one record per CDR3 protein. The repertoire has 130,000 or so distinct CDR3 sequences, 90% to 95% of them found once; the top ten carry 0.11%. The sample comprised CD4+ T cells from PBMCs. These receptors were taken from a human donor with multiple sclerosis.

V gene TRBV7-2 combines with J gene TRBJ2-3; 10 nucleotides line up with TRBD2. J lost 3 bases, V lost 5 bases, and 5 bases had no gene match. Germline values: CDR1 SGHTA, CDR2 FQGNSA. The CDR3 has 15 residues. Written as DNA, the CDR3 is TGTGCCAGCAGCCCAGGACTAGCGGATACAGATACGCAGTATTTT. Residues: CASSPGLADTDTQYF.

J is TRBJ1-6 and V is TRBV12-3 or TRBV12-4; 7 bases are shared with TRBD1. The CDR3 is 13 amino acids. The trim removed 6 bases at V and 12 bases at J, leaving 8 bases unmatched. The CDR3 here is CASSNGQAGPLHF. DNA of the CDR3: TGTGCCAGCAGCAATGGACAGGCCGGACCCCTCCACTTT.

The gene calls are TRBV28 and TRBJ1-5, with a weak D call TRBD1 (6 bases). V gave up 2 bases and J gave up 6 bases, with 11 bases separating them. This CDR3 has 14 amino acids. Germline CDR1 is MDHEN and CDR2 is SYDVKM. Here the CDR3 DNA reads TGTGCCAGCAGTTTACCATTGGGGGCTCAGCCCCAGCATTTT. Translation gives CASSLPLGAQPQHF.

This sequence joins TRBV20-1 and TRBJ1-1, with D tentatively TRBD1 (5 bases). V lost 6 bases and J lost 0, with 11 bases in between. This CDR3 is 13 amino acids long. Germline V gene lookup returns CDR1 DFQATT and CDR2 SNEGSKA (reference sequence). The CDR3 here is CSAPGLLNTEAFF. CDR3 coding DNA: TGCAGTGCGCCGGGACTCCTGAACACTGAAGCTTTCTTT.

V and J are TRBV9 and TRBJ2-5; 13 bases line up with TRBD2. The CDR3 runs to 16 residues. The trim removed 3 bases at V and 6 bases at J, leaving 8 bases unmatched. The germline gives CDR1 SGDLS, CDR2 YYNGEE. Here the CDR3 reads CASSAMGLAGHKTQYF. CDR3 DNA sequence: TGTGCCAGCAGCGCTATGGGACTAGCGGGACACAAGACCCAGTACTTC.

This chain uses TRBV29-1 with TRBJ2-5; maybe TRBD2 (6 bases). The CDR3 runs 11 residues. Germline V gene lookup returns CDR1 SQVTM and CDR2 ANQGSEA. V lost 5 bases and J 5 bases, leaving 9 bases between the germline ends. The CDR3 loop is CSVLGGETQYF. CDR3 in DNA: TGCAGCGTTCTTGGAGGGGAGACCCAGTACTTC.

The chain joins TRBV28 to TRBJ2-1, with D tentatively TRBD1 (6 bases). From germline, CDR1 is MDHEN and CDR2 SYDVKM. The ends were cut back, 6 bases at V and 14 bases at J, with 14 bases in the middle. The CDR3 loop spans 11 amino acids. CDR3 sequence reads: CASRYQGQEFF. The CDR3 DNA reads as TGTGCCAGCAGGTACCAGGGGCAGGAGTTCTTC.

The rearrangement links TRBV5-4 to TRBJ2-7; 7 bases map to TRBD1. Trimming took 0 bases from V and 3 from J; bases not matched to a gene: 6. CDR3 size: 15 residues. In germline, CDR1 is SGHNT, CDR2 YYREEE (reference sequence). The CDR3 loop is CASSLGQGRGYEQYF. The CDR3 region has the DNA TGTGCCAGCAGCTTGGGACAGGGAAGGGGCTACGAGCAGTACTTC. Full variable domain (outside the CDR3, taken from reference TRBV5-4 and TRBJ2-7): ETGVTQSPTHLIKTRGQQVTLRCSSQSGHNTVSWYQQALGQGPQFIFQYYREEENGRGNFPPRFSGLQFPNYSSELNVNALELDDSALYLCASSLGQGRGYEQYFGPGTRLTVT.

This clonotype is a singleton in its sample. The chain is built from TRBV2 and TRBJ1-5; perhaps TRBD1 as D (5 bases). This CDR3 region has 13 residues. With 6 bases removed from V and 1 base from J, the gap between germline ends came to 7 bases. The germline V gene has CDR1 SNHLY and CDR2 FYNNEI. The CDR3 protein is CASSGDSNQPQHF. In DNA form, the CDR3 reads TGTGCCAGCAGCGGGGACAGCAATCAGCCCCAGCATTTT. Complete variable domain (other parts from reference TRBV2 and TRBJ1-5): EPEVTQTPSHQVTQMGQEVILRCVPISNHLYFYWYRQILGQKVEFLVSFYNNEISEKSEIFDDQFSVERPDGSNFTLKIRSTKLEDSAMYFCASSGDSNQPQHFGDGTRLSIL.

In DNA, the CDR3 is TGTGCCAGCTCACCACCTGAGACAGGGGCCGGTGAGCAGTTCTTC. This translates into CASSPPETGAGEQFF. The genes are TRBV18 and TRBJ2-1, with 8 nucleotides matching TRBD1. Germline lookup yields CDR1 KGHSH and CDR2 LQKENI. The CDR3 covers 15 residues. The V and J ends lost 0 bases and 9 bases, in that order; junction bases with no gene match: 7. Full variable domain (rest looked up from reference TRBV18 and TRBJ2-1): NAGVMQNPRHLVRRRGQEARLRCSPMKGHSHVYWYRQLPEEGLKFMVYLQKENIIDESGMPKERFSAEFPKEGPSILRIQQVVRGDSAAYFCASSPPETGAGEQFFGPGTRLTVL.

This chain links TRBV12-3 or TRBV12-4 with TRBJ2-2; TRBD1 aligns across 8 bases. The CDR3 contains 13 residues. V gave up 11 bases and J gave up 3 bases; unmatched junction bases: 5. The DNA for the CDR3 is TGTGCCTTCCCGACAGGGGACACCGGGGAGCTGTTTTTT. Protein: CAFPTGDTGELFF.

The rearrangement joins TRBV20-1 to TRBJ2-1; TRBD1 aligns across 9 bases. CDR3 length: 13 amino acids. CDR1 is DFQATT and CDR2 is SNEGSKA in the germline V gene (reference sequence). V was clipped by 5 bases and J by 9 bases; unmatched bases: 8. Here the CDR3 reads CSALQGARFEQFF. The CDR3 nucleotides read TGCAGTGCTCTACAGGGGGCACGTTTTGAGCAGTTCTTC.

CDR3 DNA: TGCGCCAGCAGCTTGGCTAGGAGCTCCTACAATGAGCAGTTCTTC. Its translation is CASSLARSSYNEQFF. J is TRBJ2-1 and V is TRBV5-1; D not resolved. Trimming cost V 0 bases and J 0 bases, with 7 bases left between them. This CDR3 is built from 15 residues. Germline V gene data show CDR1 as SGHRS and CDR2 as YFSETQ.

The chain recombines TRBV7-9 with TRBJ1-5; maybe TRBD1 (6 bases). Trimming took 5 bases from V and 7 from J, leaving 9 bases between them. The CDR3 consists of 12 residues. Per germline, CDR1 SEHNR and CDR2 FQNEAQ (reference sequence). CDR3 loop: CASSPQGQPQHF. The CDR3 DNA reads as TGTGCCAGCAGCCCACAGGGCCAGCCCCAGCATTTT.

The chain uses TRBV11-2 and TRBJ2-5; 7 bases are a match to TRBD2. The CDR3 sequence is 15 residues long. Germline-derived CDR1 and CDR2 are SGHAT and FQNNGV. The V segment lost 1 base and the J segment 3 bases; nucleotides outside the gene matches: 5. The CDR3 loop reads CASSLGTRGEETQYF. The CDR3 region has the DNA TGTGCCAGCAGCTTAGGGACTAGGGGAGAAGAGACCCAGTACTTC.

This clonotype appeared a single time. CDR3 DNA: TGTGCCACCAGCAGACGTGGGGAGTCACCCCTCCACTTT. This codes for CATSRRGESPLHF. V is TRBV15 and J is TRBJ1-6; unclear D gene. Trimming took off 2 bases at V and 10 bases at J, with 9 bases between the two ends. CDR3 size: 13 residues. The germline gives CDR1 LNHNV, CDR2 YYDKDF (reference sequence). Drawing the rest from reference TRBV15 and TRBJ1-6, the complete variable domain is DAMVIQNPRYQVTQFGKPVTLSCSQTLNHNVMYWYQQKSSQAPKLLFHYYDKDFNNEADTPDNFQSRRPNTSFCFLDIRSPGLGDTAMYLCATSRRGESPLHFGNGTRLTVT.

This chain connects TRBV28 to TRBJ2-1, with D tentatively TRBD2 (6 bases). The CDR3 totals 15 residues. Looked up from germline, CDR1 is MDHEN and CDR2 is SYDVKM. The ends were cut back, 7 bases at V and 5 bases at J, with 18 bases in the middle. The CDR3 reads CASTLHQEGNNEQFF. The CDR3 region has the DNA TGTGCCAGCACCCTCCACCAGGAGGGGAACAATGAGCAGTTCTTC.

The chain combines TRBV12-3 or TRBV12-4 with TRBJ2-5; 7 bases fit TRBD1. The CDR3 has 14 amino acids. Unmatched junction bases numbered 8, after V lost 5 bases and J lost 5 bases. CDR3 amino acids: CASSIRQGGETQYF. The CDR3 DNA reads TGTGCCAGCAGTATCCGACAGGGCGGGGAGACCCAGTACTTC.

V and J are TRBV20-1 and TRBJ1-2; D remains ambiguous. The CDR3 consists of 12 residues. V was shortened by 0 bases and J by 8 bases, with 10 bases between the two germline ends. CDR1 is DFQATT and CDR2 is SNEGSKA in the germline V gene (reference sequence). CDR3 sequence reads: CSARDRGRGYTF. In DNA, the CDR3 is TGCAGTGCTAGAGACCGGGGAAGGGGCTACACCTTC.